The 10 T cell receptor beta chains presented below share a single source sample, sequenced in a study of T cell responses to AZD1222 COVID-19 vaccine. Assay used: immunoSEQ multiplex PCR; TCRdb lists only in-frame clones, some missing. The sample holds about 150,000 clones, over 75% seen once. Sample: peripheral blood, taken on day 0 of AZD1222 vaccination. The source is an adult in good health.

The chain recombines TRBV6-5 with TRBJ2-1; no definite D call. This CDR3 has 14 amino acids. Germline CDR1 is MNHEY and CDR2 is SVGAGI. Trimming pared 7 bases from V and 0 bases from J, leaving 10 bases between. The CDR3 is CASTAESSYNEQFF. CDR3 nucleotides: TGTGCCAGCACGGCGGAGAGCTCCTACAATGAGCAGTTCTTC.

The chain has TRBV20-1 and TRBJ1-1; 9 bases fit TRBD1. The CDR3 contains 15 residues. Trimming at V came to 3 bases and at J to 1 base, leaving 6 bases not matched to a gene. Germline V gene lookup returns CDR1 DFQATT and CDR2 SNEGSKA (reference sequence). Here the CDR3 DNA reads TGCAGTGCTAGTCGTCCGGGACAGGGGAACACTGAAGCTTTCTTT. It encodes CSASRPGQGNTEAFF.

This clone appeared a few times. The chain employs TRBV2 and TRBJ2-2; tentatively, D is TRBD2 (6 bases). Germline CDR1 and CDR2: SNHLY and FYNNEI. This CDR3 region has 12 residues. Trimming took off 6 bases at V and 7 bases at J, with 9 bases between the two ends. The CDR3 DNA reads as TGTGCCAGCAGACTAGCAATCGGGGAGCTGTTTTTT. Its translation: CASRLAIGELFF. The full variable domain, with the rest looked up from reference TRBV2 and TRBJ2-2, is EPEVTQTPSHQVTQMGQEVILRCVPISNHLYFYWYRQILGQKVEFLVSFYNNEISEKSEIFDDQFSVERPDGSNFTLKIRSTKLEDSAMYFCASRLAIGELFFGEGSRLTVL.

This clone is a singleton in its sample. The J gene is TRBJ1-2, the V gene TRBV5-5; D is unclear. V gave up 5 bases and J gave up 3 bases, with 20 bases separating them. There are 16 residues in the CDR3. The germline V gene encodes CDR1 SGHKS and CDR2 YYEKEE (reference sequence). CDR3 sequence: CASSHGRFGRDYGYTF. The CDR3 DNA is TGTGCCAGCAGTCACGGACGATTTGGACGGGACTATGGCTACACCTTC.

This chain uses TRBV5-8 with TRBJ1-5; D possibly corresponds to TRBD1 (6 bases). This CDR3 has 13 amino acids. The V gene lost 3 bases and the J gene lost 4 bases, with 8 bases spanning the gap. Germline V gene sequence: CDR1 SGHTS, CDR2 YDEGEE. CDR3 nucleotide sequence: TGTGCCAGCAGCTACCAGGGGAATCAGCCCCAGCATTTT. Residues: CASSYQGNQPQHF.

The rearrangement links TRBV10-2 to TRBJ2-2; 7 nucleotides line up with TRBD1. Germline CDR1 reads WSHSY; CDR2 reads SAAADI. The CDR3 loop spans 16 amino acids. V shed 6 bases and J 6 bases; nucleotides not matched to a gene: 13. This chain's CDR3 is CASRGVRGTDSGELFF. In DNA, the CDR3 is TGCGCCAGCAGGGGCGTTAGAGGGACAGATTCCGGGGAGCTGTTTTTT.

In its sample, this clone was seen once. V and J are TRBV7-8 and TRBJ2-1; D might be TRBD2 (6 bases). CDR3 length equals 16 residues. V was clipped by 4 bases and J by 0 bases, with 13 bases between them. Germline CDR1 is SGHVS and CDR2 is FQNEAQ. CDR3 coding DNA: TGTGCCAGCAGCTCAGCGGGCGCGAGCTCCTACAATGAGCAGTTCTTC. Residues: CASSSAGASSYNEQFF. Based on the CDR3 plus reference TRBV7-8 and TRBJ2-1, the full variable domain is GAGVSQSPRYKVAKRGQDVALRCDPISGHVSLFWYQQALGQGPEFLTYFQNEAQLDKSGLPSDRFFAERPEGSVSTLKIQRTQQEDSAVYLCASSSAGASSYNEQFFGPGTRLTVL.

The rearrangement links TRBV30 to TRBJ1-5; D possibly corresponds to TRBD1 (6 bases). Germline-derived CDR1 and CDR2 are GTSNPN and SVGIG (reference sequence). Trimming cost V 1 base and J 8 bases, with 24 bases left between them. CDR3 length: 17 residues. The CDR3 region is CAWSGLNSARGVEPQHF. CDR3 nucleotide sequence: TGTGCCTGGAGTGGTCTTAATAGCGCCAGGGGAGTAGAGCCCCAGCATTTT.

The chain is built from TRBV27 and TRBJ2-7; D possibly corresponds to TRBD1 (6 bases). The CDR3 runs to 18 residues. V lost 2 bases and J lost 1, with 21 bases in between. Germline loops: CDR1 MNHEY, CDR2 SMNVEV (reference sequence). The CDR3 DNA is TGTGCCAGCAGTTTAAGGGCGTGGGGCAGGGGCAATTCCTACGAGCAGTACTTC. Translating gives CASSLRAWGRGNSYEQYF.

The chain has TRBV6-5 and TRBJ2-1; 9 bases fit TRBD2. Germline V CDR1 and CDR2: MNHEY, SVGAGI. CDR3 length: 15 residues. Trimming removed 6 bases from V and 3 bases from J; junction bases left unmatched: 6. CDR3 in amino acids: CASSPLAGNYNEQFF. For the CDR3, the DNA is TGTGCCAGCAGCCCCCTAGCGGGGAACTACAATGAGCAGTTCTTC.